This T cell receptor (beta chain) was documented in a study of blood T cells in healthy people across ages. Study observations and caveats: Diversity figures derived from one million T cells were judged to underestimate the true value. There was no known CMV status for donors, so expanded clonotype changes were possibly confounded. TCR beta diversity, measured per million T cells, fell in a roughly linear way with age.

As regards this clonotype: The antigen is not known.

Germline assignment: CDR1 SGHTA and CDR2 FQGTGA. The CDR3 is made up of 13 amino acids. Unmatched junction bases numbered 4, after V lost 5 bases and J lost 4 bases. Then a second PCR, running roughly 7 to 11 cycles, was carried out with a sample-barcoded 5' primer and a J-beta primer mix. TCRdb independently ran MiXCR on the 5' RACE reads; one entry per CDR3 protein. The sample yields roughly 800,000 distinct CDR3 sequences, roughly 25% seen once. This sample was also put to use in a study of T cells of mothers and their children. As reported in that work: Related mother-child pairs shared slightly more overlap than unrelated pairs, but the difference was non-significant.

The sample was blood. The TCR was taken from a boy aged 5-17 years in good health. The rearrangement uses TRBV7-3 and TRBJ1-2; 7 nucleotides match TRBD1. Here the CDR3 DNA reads TGTGCCAGCAGCACAGGGGCCGGCTATGGCTACACCTTC. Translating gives CASSTGAGYGYTF.